Listed here are 14 T cell receptor beta chains from one sample, sequenced in a study of blood T cells in healthy people across ages. Together with a sample-barcoded 5' primer, a J-beta primer mix was included in a second PCR lasting roughly 6 to 12 cycles. Each CDR3 protein gets one entry after TCRdb re-called the 5' RACE reads with MiXCR. The table has 800,000 or so distinct CDR3 sequences, around 50% seen once. Material for sequencing was blood. All receptors come from a man aged 80 or over in good health.

CDR3: CASSAGLAGGSRDNEQFF. The CDR3 DNA sequence: TGTGCCAGCAGCGCGGGACTAGCGGGAGGTTCTAGGGACAATGAGCAGTTCTTC. The chain recombines TRBV7-9 with TRBJ2-1, with TRBD2 identical over 15 bases. Germline lookup yields CDR1 SEHNR and CDR2 FQNEAQ (reference sequence). The CDR3 consists of 18 residues. Unmatched junction bases numbered 10, after V lost 5 bases and J lost 5 bases.

This sequence joins TRBV21-1 and TRBJ2-5; the D call in the table, TRBD1, was not verified against the DNA. TRBV21-1 constitutes a pseudogene. The CDR3 is 13 amino acids. The CDR3 spells CASTNRTEETQYF. DNA of the CDR3: TGTGCCAGCACCAACAGGACAGAAGAGACCCAGTACTTC.

The rearrangement links TRBV20-1 to TRBJ2-5, with 8 nucleotides matching TRBD2. The end of the DNA aligns better with TRBJ2-4, so the J call may be wrong. The germline CDR1 and CDR2 sequences are DFQATT and SNEGSKA (reference sequence). This CDR3 comprises 16 residues. CDR3 protein: CSARDRSLSGRSIQYF. In DNA, the CDR3 is TGCAGTGCTAGAGATCGTAGTTTGAGCGGGAGATCCATTCAGTACTTC.

J is TRBJ2-5 and V is TRBV10-3; TRBD1 is a possible D gene (6 bases). Between the trimmed V and J ends, which lost 0 bases and 4 bases, there was a span of 9 bases. Looked up from germline, CDR1 is ENHRY and CDR2 is SYGVKD. The CDR3 is 14 amino acids. In DNA form, the CDR3 reads TGTGCCATCAGTGAGTCGACAGGCGGAGAGACCCAGTACTTC. Translating gives CAISESTGGETQYF.

The chain combines TRBV7-2 with TRBJ2-7; D tentatively fits TRBD1 or TRBD2 (5 bases each). Trimming took off 5 bases at V and 5 bases at J, with 16 bases between the two ends. CDR3 size: 14 residues. CDR1 SGHTA and CDR2 FQGNSA come from the germline V gene. CDR3: CASSPGRGRHEQYF. The DNA for the CDR3 is TGTGCCAGCAGCCCCGGACGGGGCAGGCACGAGCAGTACTTC.

The J gene is TRBJ2-5, the V gene TRBV2; D could derive from TRBD1 or TRBD2 (5 bases each). The CDR3 consists of 16 residues. Germline CDR1 is SNHLY and CDR2 is FYNNEI. The V and J ends lost 0 bases and 5 bases respectively, with 16 bases between them. CDR3 in DNA: TGTGCCAGCAGTGAAGCCAGGCGAGGGGCTGGCGAGACCCAGTACTTC. Translating it yields CASSEARRGAGETQYF.

A few counts support this clonotype. This chain joins TRBV30 and TRBJ2-1; 9 nucleotides align to TRBD1. This CDR3 has 15 amino acids. The germline V gene encodes CDR1 GTSNPN and CDR2 SVGIG (reference sequence). With 2 bases clipped from V and 8 bases from J, the junction kept 10 bases outside the gene matches. The CDR3 nucleotides are TGTGCCTGGAGTCGGGGGGACAGGGTAAAGGATGAGCAGTTCTTC. Translating gives CAWSRGDRVKDEQFF.

This clonotype was counted a few times. This rearrangement joins TRBV27 to TRBJ2-7; weak D call: TRBD2 (5 bases). Germline V gene lookup returns CDR1 MNHEY and CDR2 SMNVEV (reference sequence). The CDR3 runs 15 residues. The ends were cut back, 5 bases at V and 0 bases at J, with 14 bases in the middle. The CDR3: CASSPSPGNSYEQYF. The CDR3 nucleotides read TGTGCCAGCAGTCCGTCCCCCGGGAACTCCTACGAGCAGTACTTC.

This clonotype came up a few times. The rearrangement links TRBV6-1 to TRBJ2-5; D is unresolved. TRBJ2-7 explains the end of the DNA better; the J call may be wrong. Germline CDR1 is MNHNS and CDR2 is SASEGT. The CDR3 covers 13 residues. In DNA, the CDR3 is TGTGCCAGCAGTGAGTCTTTCTGGAACGAGCAGTACTTC. Translated, it gives CASSESFWNEQYF.

For this clonotype: An end of the junction does not agree with germline; a read error may underlie this. The CDR3 coding sequence is TGTGCCAGCAACTTAGGGGGGGAGGTCCAGACCCAGTACTTC. It translates to CASNLGGEVQTQYF. This chain links TRBV7-2 with TRBJ2-7; TRBD2 is a possible D gene (7 bases). Matching the DNA end better, TRBJ2-5 makes the J call doubtful. The CDR3 totals 14 residues. The germline V gene has CDR1 SGHTA and CDR2 FQGNSA.

V is TRBV7-2 and J is TRBJ2-7; a possible D gene is TRBD2 (8 bases). TRBJ2-5 explains the end of the DNA better; the J call may be wrong. The CDR3 runs to 17 residues. Per the germline V gene, CDR1 is SGHTA and CDR2 is FQGNSA. DNA of the CDR3: TGTGCCAGCAGTCGAGGGGGCCTCGGGGGGGCCGTAGAGACCCAGTACTTC. Protein sequence: CASSRGGLGGAVETQYF.

The V and J genes are TRBV7-8 and TRBJ2-7, with D possibly being TRBD1 (6 bases). Germline V CDR1 and CDR2: SGHVS, FQNEAQ. This CDR3 comprises 16 residues. The V end lost 0 bases, the J end lost 0 bases, and 12 bases lay between the germline ends. The CDR3 loop is CASSLAKGDSSYEQYF. CDR3 DNA: TGTGCCAGCAGCTTAGCGAAGGGGGATAGCTCCTACGAGCAGTACTTC.

The J gene is TRBJ2-1, the V gene TRBV4-3; D might be TRBD2 (7 bases). The V end lost 2 bases, the J end lost 5 bases, and 16 bases lay between the germline ends. Germline CDR1 is LGHNA and CDR2 is YSLEER. The CDR3 length is 16 residues. The CDR3 DNA follows: TGCGCCAGCAGCCAAACCCATAGGGGGGGGGACAATGAGCAGTTCTTC. Residues: CASSQTHRGGDNEQFF.

The chain uses TRBV7-2 and TRBJ2-2; the D gene is possibly TRBD1 (6 bases). The V gene's germline CDR1 is SGHTA and CDR2 FQGNSA. V lost 5 bases to trimming and J lost 1 base, with 14 bases between them. The CDR3 loop spans 16 amino acids. CDR3 region: CASSQRQVLNTGELFF. CDR3 in DNA: TGTGCCAGCAGCCAGCGACAGGTTCTGAACACCGGGGAGCTGTTTTTT.